Sequencing of this T cell receptor (beta chain) was carried out in a study of cytomegalovirus exposure and HLA in healthy donors. Looked up from germline, CDR1 is SGHRS and CDR2 is YFSETQ. This CDR3 has 13 residues. The V and J ends lost 4 bases and 4 bases respectively, with 11 bases between them. With respect to this clone: Its antigen remains unidentified.

The donors formed part of the roughly 120-subject validation cohort, distinct from the approximately 670-subject first cohort. Measured with immunoSEQ multiplex PCR; TCRdb has only the in-frame clones, and not every one. The sample includes about 160,000 clones, nearly 90% seen only once; the top ten take 4% to 4.5%. Regarding the study as a whole: Researchers counted over 150 TCR beta chains as cytomegalovirus-associated. A later analysis found first-cohort TCR clusters tended to co-occur in the 90 to 150 validation repertoires.

The rearrangement joins TRBV5-1 to TRBJ1-1; maybe TRBD1 (5 bases). Sequences were obtained from PBMCs. This clonotype was obtained from a man younger than 35 in good health and CMV-seropositive. In nucleotides, the CDR3 is TGCGCCAGCAGCGACCTCGGGGGCACTGAAGCTTTCTTT. Its protein product is CASSDLGGTEAFF.